Listed below are T cell receptor beta chains from one sample, sequenced in a study of cytomegalovirus exposure and HLA in healthy donors. Data came from immunoSEQ multiplex PCR; TCRdb stores just in-frame clones and leaves some out. The table has some 250,000 clones, around 80% seen once; the top ten hold less than 8.5%. The material sequenced was PBMCs. Every receptor here comes from a woman aged 55-75 years in good health and CMV-seropositive. CDR3s include the opening cysteine and the closing phenylalanine or tryptophan. D genes are given only for firm matches. Clone size appears in some rows only: once, few, many, or a class for an expanded clone.

j_call	clone_size	d_call	v_call	cdr3_nt	cdr3_aa
TRBJ2-1	few	NA	TRBV28	TGTGCCAGCAGTTTACGGACGCGGGGGCGTGGTGAGCAGTTCTTC	CASSLRTRGRGEQFF
TRBJ2-5	NA	TRBD2	TRBV30	TGTGCCTGGAGTGTGGTAGCGGGAGTCCAAGAGACCCAGTACTTC	CAWSVVAGVQETQYF
TRBJ1-4	NA	NA	TRBV5-1	TGCGCCAGCAGCTTGGAGGTAGCTGTTGGGGAAAAACTGTTTTTT	CASSLEVAVGEKLFF
TRBJ1-4	NA	NA	TRBV28	TGTGCCAGCAGCCCCCTCGGGGTAGGCTTTAATGAAAAACTGTTTTTT	CASSPLGVGFNEKLFF
TRBJ2-3	NA	NA	TRBV5-1	TGCGCCAGCAGCTTAAACCGCGGCACAGATACGCAGTATTTT	CASSLNRGTDTQYF
TRBJ1-2	NA	NA	TRBV27	TGTGCCAGCAGACCACCCCCCGGTCAGGGGAACTATGGCTACACCTTC	CASRPPPGQGNYGYTF
TRBJ2-7	NA	TRBD1	TRBV18	TGTGCCAGCTCACCGCGGACAGGGCCCTCGTACGAGCAGTACTTC	CASSPRTGPSYEQYF
TRBJ1-1	NA	NA	TRBV7-9	TGTGCCAGCAGCTTAAACTCCATGAACACTGAAGCTTTCTTT	CASSLNSMNTEAFF
TRBJ2-6	NA	NA	TRBV15	TGTGCCACCAGCAGGAAGTCAGGGGCTGGGGCCAACGTCCTGACTTTC	CATSRKSGAGANVLTF
TRBJ1-1	few	TRBD1	TRBV5-1	TGCGCCAGCAGCCTATCCGGGACAGAGAACACTGAAGCTTTCTTT	CASSLSGTENTEAFF
TRBJ1-2	NA	TRBD1	TRBV5-1	TGCGCCAGCAGCCCGGGACAGGCCGGTGGCTACACCTTC	CASSPGQAGGYTF
TRBJ1-1	NA	TRBD1	TRBV6-5	TGTGCCAGCAGTGGATCCGGGACAGCGAACACTGAAGCTTTCTTT	CASSGSGTANTEAFF
TRBJ2-5	NA	NA	TRBV7-2	TGTGCCAGCATCGACCGGGGGGCGGGGGAGACCCAGTACTTC	CASIDRGAGETQYF
TRBJ2-2	NA	NA	TRBV9	TGTGCCAGCAGCGTAGCCCTAGCAGCGAACACCGGGGAGCTGTTTTTT	CASSVALAANTGELFF
TRBJ1-1	NA	NA	TRBV2	TGTGCCAGCGGCCGACAGGACACTGAAGCTTTCTTT	CASGRQDTEAFF
TRBJ1-5	NA	NA	TRBV27	TGTGCCAGCACCGGACAGCACAAAAATCAGCCCCAGCATTTT	CASTGQHKNQPQHF
TRBJ2-5	NA	TRBD1	TRBV19	TGTGCCAGTAGTATCTCTGGGACAGGGGCAAGTCAAGAGACCCAGTACTTC	CASSISGTGASQETQYF
TRBJ2-5	few	NA	TRBV9	TGTGCCAGCAGCCCCCGTCTAGGCTCCAGGGGACAAGAGACCCAGTACTTC	CASSPRLGSRGQETQYF
TRBJ1-5	NA	NA	TRBV29-1	TGCAGCGTCTTCGACAGGAACAGGCCCCAGCTCCAGCATTTT	CSVFDRNRPQLQHF
TRBJ1-5	NA	NA	TRBV10-3	TGTGCCATCAGTGAGTCGGGGGGGGGAAATCAGCCCCAGCATTTT	CAISESGGGNQPQHF
TRBJ2-2	NA	NA	TRBV21-1	TGTGCCAGCCGCACCGAGGACAGGGATATCCCCGGGGAGCTGTTTTTT	CASRTEDRDIPGELFF
TRBJ1-6	NA	TRBD1	TRBV4-1	TGCGCCAGCAGCCCCTTCGGACAGGGCGGGTATAGTTCACCCCTCCACTTT	CASSPFGQGGYSSPLHF
TRBJ2-3	once	NA	TRBV6-5	TGTGCCAGCAGCCACGGACTGGCCACAGATACGCAGTATTTT	CASSHGLATDTQYF
TRBJ2-5	NA	NA	TRBV6-5	TGTGCCAGTACTTACCCCCTAGTGGCGGTCCAAGAGACCCAGTACTTC	CASTYPLVAVQETQYF
TRBJ2-2	few	NA	TRBV28	TGTGCCAGCAGCTCGAGAGGGCCCGGGGAGCTGTTTTTT	CASSSRGPGELFF
TRBJ2-1	NA	TRBD1	TRBV7-9	TGTGCCAGCAGCTTGGGACAGGGCGATGAGCAGTTCTTC	CASSLGQGDEQFF
TRBJ1-5	NA	NA	TRBV27	TGTGCCAGCAGTTTGAGGAGGGATCAGCCCCAGCATTTT	CASSLRRDQPQHF
TRBJ2-3	NA	TRBD2	TRBV10-3	TGTGCCATCAGTGCATATACTAGCGGGACAACCCTGAGGGTCACAGATACGCAGTATTTT	CAISAYTSGTTLRVTDTQYF
TRBJ2-3	NA	TRBD1	TRBV28	TGTGCCAGCAGGGGTGGGGGACAGGCGGTTACAGATACGCAGTATTTT	CASRGGGQAVTDTQYF
TRBJ1-2	NA	TRBD1	TRBV9	TGTGCCAGCAGCACCGGAACTAGGGGGACAGGGAACACCTTC	CASSTGTRGTGNTF
TRBJ2-1	NA	TRBD2	TRBV5-1	TGCGCCAGCAGCTTCCCCCGACTAGCGATAAATGAGCAGTTCTTC	CASSFPRLAINEQFF
TRBJ2-7	NA	NA	TRBV7-9	TGTTCCAGCACCCGAGTGGAGGGGCCGTACTTC	CSSTRVEGPYF
TRBJ2-7	once	TRBD1	TRBV19	TGTGCCAGTAGTACCCGGACAGGGGTACACGAGCAGTACTTC	CASSTRTGVHEQYF
TRBJ1-3	NA	NA	TRBV18	TGTGCCAGCTCACCCTCCCCCCACAGAATCGTCCGAACTGGAAACACCATATATTTT	CASSPSPHRIVRTGNTIYF
TRBJ1-2	NA	TRBD1	TRBV5-3	TGTGCCAGAAGCTTTCGCATCGCCGGGACAGGGCATTATGGCTACACCTTC	CARSFRIAGTGHYGYTF
TRBJ1-1	NA	NA	TRBV27	TGTGCCAGCAGGGGGCAGGGTTGGGGGAGGGGAGCTTTCTTT	CASRGQGWGRGAFF
TRBJ2-7	NA	TRBD1	TRBV9	TGTGCCAGCAGCGTAACAGGGGGCTCCGACGAGCAGTACTTC	CASSVTGGSDEQYF
TRBJ2-1	NA	TRBD1	TRBV28	TGTGCCAGTGGCCGGGACAGGAACGTGTTCTTC	CASGRDRNVFF
TRBJ1-2	NA	NA	TRBV30	TGTGCCTGCCAGGCCTCCTATGGCTACACCTTC	CACQASYGYTF
TRBJ1-2	NA	TRBD1	TRBV7-9	TGTGCCAGCACACCGGACAGGGTGGTCTATGGCTACACCTTC	CASTPDRVVYGYTF
TRBJ2-7	few	TRBD1	TRBV7-9	TGTGCCAGCGCGAGGGACAGACCCTACGAGCAGTACTTC	CASARDRPYEQYF
TRBJ2-1	NA	TRBD1	TRBV2	TGTGCCAGCATTAAGGAGACAGGGGTTTGGAATGAGCAGTTCTTC	CASIKETGVWNEQFF
TRBJ1-1	once	NA	TRBV7-2	TGTGCCAGCAGGTTTCAGGGGAGCAAGACTGAAGCTTTCTTT	CASRFQGSKTEAFF
TRBJ2-3	NA	NA	TRBV6-5	TGTGCCAGCAAAAAGGGGCGACAAAACACAGATACGCAGTATTTT	CASKKGRQNTDTQYF
TRBJ1-5	few	TRBD1	TRBV7-6	TGTGCCAGCAGCTTATCGGGACAGGTCAATCAGCCCCAGCATTTT	CASSLSGQVNQPQHF
TRBJ2-7	NA	NA	TRBV5-5	TGTGCCAGCAATCAAAGGGCGGGGTCCCCCTACGAGCAGTACTTC	CASNQRAGSPYEQYF
TRBJ1-5	few	NA	TRBV6-6	TGTGCCAGCAGTTACCCTTACTCTCAGCCCCAGCATTTT	CASSYPYSQPQHF
TRBJ1-5	NA	NA	TRBV27	TGTGCCAGCAGTTTATCGACGGAAGGGGGAAATCAGCCCCAGCATTTT	CASSLSTEGGNQPQHF
TRBJ2-2	NA	NA	TRBV9	TGTGCCAGCAGCAGCCTCGGGAGTAACACCGGGGAGCTGTTTTTT	CASSSLGSNTGELFF
TRBJ2-5	NA	TRBD1	TRBV29-1	TGCAGCGTTGAGGGGACAGAAGAGACCCAGTACTTC	CSVEGTEETQYF
TRBJ1-1	once	NA	TRBV18	TGTGCCAGCTCACCAACCCTATGGCACTCGCCGCGGGCTGAAGCTTTCTTT	CASSPTLWHSPRAEAFF
TRBJ2-1	NA	TRBD2	TRBV11-1	TGTGCCAGCAGCTTAGTAGCTACCCTAGCGGGAGAAGTGTTCTTC	CASSLVATLAGEVFF